Shown below are 30 T cell receptor beta chains from a single sample sequenced in a study of metastatic and nonmetastatic thyroid tumors. None of the patients had undergone any treatment ahead of thyroid surgery. TCRdb re-called the PCR reads with MiXCR. The sample yields tens of thousands of clones, approximately 14% seen once. The sample was blood. The receptors stem from a female donor with papillary thyroid cancer or a benign thyroid nodule (not recorded which). Some clones in this sample may be carry-over from other donors' samples.

The V and J genes are TRBV5-4 and TRBJ2-7; 7 bases match TRBD1. CDR3 length equals 16 residues. Unmatched junction bases numbered 10, after V lost 2 bases and J lost 2 bases. Germline V gene sequence: CDR1 SGHNT, CDR2 YYREEE (reference sequence). CDR3: CASSLAATGAPYEQYF. CDR3 nucleotide sequence: TGTGCCAGCAGCTTAGCGGCAACAGGGGCCCCCTACGAGCAGTACTTC. Complete variable domain (other parts from reference TRBV5-4 and TRBJ2-7): ETGVTQSPTHLIKTRGQQVTLRCSSQSGHNTVSWYQQALGQGPQFIFQYYREEENGRGNFPPRFSGLQFPNYSSELNVNALELDDSALYLCASSLAATGAPYEQYFGPGTRLTVT.

This clone came up many times. This chain links TRBV27 with TRBJ2-1; D remains unclear. This CDR3 is built from 13 residues. Germline V CDR1 and CDR2: MNHEY, SMNVEV (reference sequence). The ends were cut back, 7 bases at V and 5 bases at J, with 12 bases in the middle. The CDR3 loop is CASKMTSNNEQFF. The DNA for the CDR3 is TGTGCCAGCAAAATGACAAGTAACAATGAGCAGTTCTTC.

This clone was seen ten or more times. Compared with germline, one end of the junction differs, possibly owing to a read error. As DNA, the CDR3 is TGCGCCAACAGCCAAACTAGACTAGCGGGAGGAGGAGATACGCAGTATTTT. Encoded protein: CANSQTRLAGGGDTQYF. The J gene is TRBJ2-3, the V gene TRBV5-1; 13 bases are shared with TRBD2. The CDR3 is 17 residues long. Germline CDR1 is SGHRS and CDR2 is YFSETQ.

In DNA form, the CDR3 reads TGCAGTGCTAGTGGCAGGGGAACTTGGGAGCAGTACTTC. It translates to CSASGRGTWEQYF. The chain employs TRBV20-1 and TRBJ2-7, with D tentatively TRBD1 (6 bases). CDR1 and CDR2 (germline): DFQATT, SNEGSKA (reference sequence). CDR3 length equals 13 residues. V lost 3 bases to trimming and J lost 7 bases, with 16 bases between them.

This sequence joins TRBV20-1 and TRBJ2-2; D not certain. Germline CDR1 and CDR2: DFQATT and SNEGSKA (reference sequence). V was clipped by 6 bases and J by 3 bases, with 17 bases between them. This CDR3 region has 15 residues. CDR3 sequence reads: CSAQRPVLHTGELFF. The CDR3 DNA follows: TGCAGTGCCCAGAGGCCGGTACTTCACACCGGGGAGCTGTTTTTT.

This clone was observed a handful of times. A much more abundant neighbour one base away suggests this may be a read error. The chain is built from TRBV5-8 and TRBJ2-5; a possible D gene is TRBD1 (5 bases). The CDR3 extends over 14 amino acids. Germline V gene lookup returns CDR1 SGHTS and CDR2 YDEGEE. Trimming took off 3 bases at V and 5 bases at J, with 14 bases between the two ends. CDR3 nucleotide sequence: TGTGCCAGCAGCTCCAGGGTGAACGGGGAGACCCAGTACTTC. Translated, it gives CASSSRVNGETQYF.

This clone showed up many times. The chain couples TRBV7-2 to TRBJ2-1; the D gene is possibly TRBD1 (7 bases). Germline assignment: CDR1 SGHTA and CDR2 FQGNSA. The V gene lost 6 bases and the J gene lost 4 bases, with 16 bases spanning the gap. The CDR3 length is 15 residues. This CDR3 is CASSSSEGAYNEQFF. DNA of the CDR3: TGTGCCAGCAGTTCTAGCGAGGGGGCTTACAATGAGCAGTTCTTC.

The table lists this clone with many counts. This chain links TRBV7-9 with TRBJ1-2; D is undetermined. CDR3 length equals 13 residues. V lost 5 bases and J lost 4, with 11 bases in between. The germline V gene encodes CDR1 SEHNR and CDR2 FQNEAQ (reference sequence). The CDR3 DNA sequence: TGTGCCAGCAGCCATCGGCAAGGCTATGGCTACACCTTC. Its protein is CASSHRQGYGYTF.

This clone was detected many times. CDR3 loop: CAWSMGSDGYTF. Here the CDR3 DNA reads TGTGCCTGGAGTATGGGGAGTGATGGCTACACCTTC. V gene TRBV30 combines with J gene TRBJ1-2; D is unresolved. The CDR3 runs to 12 residues. V shed 2 bases and J shed 6 bases, with 10 bases lying between them. Germline V gene lookup returns CDR1 GTSNPN and CDR2 SVGIG (reference sequence).

This clone came up many times. This chain connects TRBV7-3 to TRBJ2-1, with TRBD2 identical over 11 bases. The CDR3 sequence is 13 residues long. Trimming took 5 bases from V and 7 from J; bases not matched to a gene: 1. Germline assignment: CDR1 SGHTA and CDR2 FQGTGA. The CDR3, as DNA: TGTGCCAGCAGCCCTAGCGGGGGGAATGAGCAGTTCTTC. As protein: CASSPSGGNEQFF.

This clone was seen at least ten times. The V call is TRBV28, the J call TRBJ2-1; 8 bases map to TRBD2. Germline CDR1 is MDHEN and CDR2 is SYDVKM. V shed 7 bases, J shed 7 bases, and the junction held 15 bases outside the gene matches. This CDR3 spans 16 amino acids. The CDR3 here is CASIPPRGGGINEQFF. The DNA for the CDR3 is TGTGCCAGCATACCCCCCCGGGGGGGCGGGATTAATGAGCAGTTCTTC.

In its sample, this clone was seen a few times. The DNA for the CDR3 is TGTGCCAGCAGCGGACTAGCGGGGTCCGCCTACGAGCAGTACTTC. It specifies CASSGLAGSAYEQYF. The V call is TRBV5-4, the J call TRBJ2-7, with 12 bases aligning to TRBD2. Germline lookup yields CDR1 SGHNT and CDR2 YYREEE (reference sequence). The CDR3 spans 15 residues. Trimming took 4 bases from V and 2 from J; bases not matched to a gene: 4.

This clone has at least ten counts. The chain combines TRBV7-2 with TRBJ1-3; D unclear. V shed 5 bases and J shed 3 bases, with 11 bases lying between them. This CDR3 spans 14 amino acids. Germline CDR1 SGHTA, CDR2 FQGNSA. The CDR3 loop reads CASSPVSVGNTIYF. The CDR3 coding sequence is TGTGCCAGCAGCCCTGTTTCCGTTGGAAACACCATATATTTT.

Turning to this clone: Being one base from a much bigger clone, this may be a read error. Other DNA sequences within the sample encode an identical CDR3. CDR3 DNA: TGTGCCACTAGTGATTCTAAAGGGGAAGATCCTTACGAGCAGTACTTC. Translated: CATSDSKGEDPYEQYF. The chain recombines TRBV24-1 with TRBJ2-7, with D possibly matching TRBD1 (5 bases). CDR3 length: 16 residues. Germline assignment: CDR1 KGHDR and CDR2 SFDVKD.

This clone was seen repeatedly, ten times or more. This chain links TRBV9 with TRBJ2-7; D call uncertain. The V end was cut by 0 bases, the J end by 0 bases, with 10 bases between. Germline V gene lookup returns CDR1 SGDLS and CDR2 YYNGEE. There are 15 residues in the CDR3. As DNA, the CDR3 is TGTGCCAGCAGCGTAGGGGCCCTAAGCTCCTACGAGCAGTACTTC. Encoded protein: CASSVGALSSYEQYF.

This clone has a count of ten or more. Being one base from a much bigger clone, this may be a read error. The same CDR3 is also encoded by other DNA sequences in this sample. The chain joins TRBV9 to TRBJ1-3, with a possible D match to TRBD1 (6 bases). Germline V gives CDR1 SGDLS, CDR2 YYNGEE. The CDR3 totals 14 residues. Trimming took off 2 bases at V and 7 bases at J, with 13 bases between the two ends. The CDR3, as DNA: TGTGCCAGCAGCGTGGGGGGGCAAGGGAACACCATATATTTT. Residues: CASSVGGQGNTIYF.

To note about this clone: The junction differs from germline at one of its ends, possibly a read error. J is TRBJ2-1 and V is TRBV18, with TRBD2 matching over 7 bases. CDR3 length equals 15 residues. In germline, CDR1 is KGHSH, CDR2 LQKENI. The DNA of the CDR3 is TGTGTCAGCTCACCAGGGAGGGGCGACTACAATGAGCAGTTCTTC. It codes for CVSSPGRGDYNEQFF.

Notes on this clone: Sequence at one end of the junction differs from germline and may be a read error. The gene calls are TRBV7-8 and TRBJ2-1; no firm D call. Germline CDR1 SGHVS, CDR2 FQNEAQ. This CDR3 is built from 14 residues. The CDR3 DNA is TGTGCCAACAGCTTACGAAGGGTGGACGATGAGCAGTTCTTC. Its translation is CANSLRRVDDEQFF.

Judged by abundance, this clone is medium-sized. The chain employs TRBV12-3 or TRBV12-4 and TRBJ1-6; D may be TRBD1 (6 bases). This CDR3 has 14 amino acids. V lost 7 bases to trimming and J lost 7 bases, with 14 bases between them. CDR3 sequence: CASTSGGPNSPLHF. The CDR3 DNA reads TGTGCCAGCACCTCGGGGGGGCCCAATTCACCCCTCCACTTT.

This clone was seen at least ten times. The rearrangement links TRBV6-5 to TRBJ2-7; 8 bases line up with TRBD1. V lost 2 bases and J lost 6; bases outside the gene matches: 9. The CDR3 covers 15 residues. Per the germline V gene, CDR1 is MNHEY and CDR2 is SVGAGI. The CDR3 is CASSYPGQGKSEQYF. The CDR3 region has the DNA TGTGCCAGCAGTTACCCCGGACAGGGAAAATCCGAGCAGTACTTC.

This clone came up many times. The V call is TRBV10-3, the J call TRBJ2-3; D unresolved. The V gene lost 10 bases and the J gene lost 0 bases, with 17 bases spanning the gap. The germline V gene has CDR1 ENHRY and CDR2 SYGVKD. The CDR3 spans 15 residues. The CDR3 sequence is CATRVDETSTDTQYF. CDR3 DNA sequence: TGTGCCACCCGGGTTGACGAAACTAGCACAGATACGCAGTATTTT.

At least ten counts were recorded for this clone. The chain employs TRBV9 and TRBJ2-1; 8 bases are a match to TRBD2. Per germline, CDR1 SGDLS and CDR2 YYNGEE. J gave up 4 bases and V 0 bases, and 3 bases lay outside the gene matches. This CDR3 region has 15 residues. The CDR3 DNA reads TGTGCCAGCAGCGTAGGGGTAGCGGGGTACAATGAGCAGTTCTTC. Translation gives CASSVGVAGYNEQFF.

This clone was seen repeatedly, ten times or more. This chain uses TRBV4-3 with TRBJ2-1, with 9 positions matching TRBD2. Trimming at V came to 1 base and at J to 5 bases, leaving 9 bases not matched to a gene. The V gene's germline CDR1 is LGHNA and CDR2 YSLEER. This CDR3 has 17 amino acids. Here the CDR3 reads CASSQGPAGGANNEQFF. In DNA, the CDR3 is TGCGCCAGCAGCCAAGGCCCGGCGGGAGGGGCGAACAATGAGCAGTTCTTC.

This clone was observed a handful of times. This same CDR3 is encoded by further DNA sequences in the sample. This chain connects TRBV27 to TRBJ2-5; D is unresolved. Trimming took off 4 bases at V and 5 bases at J, with 11 bases between the two ends. Germline V gene lookup returns CDR1 MNHEY and CDR2 SMNVEV (reference sequence). CDR3 length: 13 residues. The CDR3 DNA follows: TGTGCCAGCAGTTGGGGTGGTGGGGAGACCCAGTACTTC. Translating gives CASSWGGGETQYF.

The V and J genes are TRBV5-1 and TRBJ2-2, with 8 bases identical to TRBD2. J lost 3 bases, V lost 1 base, and 11 bases had no gene match. Germline V gene data show CDR1 as SGHRS and CDR2 as YFSETQ. The length of the CDR3 is 18 residues. CDR3 sequence (DNA): TGCGCCAGCAGCTTGATTTCGGGGGGGACCTCGTACACCGGGGAGCTGTTTTTT. Translated: CASSLISGGTSYTGELFF.

CDR3 protein: CASRQGNVGSPLHF. Here the CDR3 DNA reads TGTGCCAGCCGACAGGGGAACGTTGGCTCACCCCTCCACTTT. The genes are TRBV28 and TRBJ1-6; 8 bases match TRBD1. Trimming at V came to 8 bases and at J to 10 bases, leaving 10 bases not matched to a gene. Germline V gene lookup returns CDR1 MDHEN and CDR2 SYDVKM. The CDR3 is 14 amino acids.

This clone was seen at least ten times. This chain links TRBV20-1 with TRBJ2-2; 10 bases are a match to TRBD1. The CDR3 runs to 14 residues. Unmatched junction bases numbered 7, after V lost 6 bases and J lost 6 bases. From germline, CDR1 is DFQATT and CDR2 SNEGSKA (reference sequence). Here the CDR3 reads CSARDRGGPGELFF. The DNA of the CDR3 is TGCAGTGCCCGGGACAGGGGAGGGCCCGGGGAGCTGTTTTTT.

This sequence joins TRBV28 and TRBJ1-1; no clear D. Germline V gives CDR1 MDHEN, CDR2 SYDVKM. CDR3 length equals 15 residues. Trimming took 7 bases from V and 3 from J, leaving 18 bases between them. CDR3 sequence (DNA): TGTGCCAGCACGAGTCTGGACGGACGTTACACTGAAGCTTTCTTT. This translates into CASTSLDGRYTEAFF.

Comment on this clone: A single base separates this from a much larger clone, so it may be a read error. The conserved final phenylalanine or tryptophan is absent from the CDR3, which likely points to a read error. This chain connects TRBV30 to TRBJ2-4, with a tentative D call TRBD2 (7 bases). Germline lookup yields CDR1 GTSNPN and CDR2 SVGIG (reference sequence). V lost 4 bases and J lost 3, with 19 bases in between. The CDR3 extends over 16 amino acids. The CDR3 protein is CAWIPRGALGKNIQYL. The CDR3 DNA follows: TGTGCCTGGATCCCCCGGGGGGCGCTAGGCAAAAACATTCAGTACCTC.

This clone came up many times. The chain links TRBV28 to TRBJ2-5; tentatively, D is TRBD1 (6 bases). Per the germline V gene, CDR1 is MDHEN and CDR2 is SYDVKM. V lost 8 bases, J lost 3 bases, and 13 bases lay in between. The CDR3 covers 13 residues. The CDR3 here is CASQGLSKETQYF. CDR3 nucleotides: TGTGCCAGCCAGGGGCTCTCCAAAGAGACCCAGTACTTC.